Listed here are 15 T cell receptor beta chains from one sample, sequenced in a study of blood T cell repertoires in COVID-19 (TCRdb year 2020). Receptor libraries were prepared by the immunoSEQ multiplex PCR assay. What TCRdb holds here is the immuneACCESS table cut down to in-frame rearrangements. Part of the clones is not present; checked against another copy, under half of the missing clones reflect an unresolved V gene, and the others are unexplained. The sample table lists 110,000 to 150,000 clones, approximately 85% of them with a count of one. The biggest ten clones account for just under 3% of the sample. The source material was peripheral blood. These receptors came from a man aged 45-60 years with acute or convalescent COVID-19.

V gene TRBV9 combines with J gene TRBJ2-7; D is unclear. Trimming took off 5 bases at V and 4 bases at J, with 10 bases between the two ends. Per germline, CDR1 SGDLS and CDR2 YYNGEE. The CDR3 contains 12 residues. The CDR3 spells CASSSSGYEQYF. The DNA of the CDR3 is TGTGCCAGCAGTTCCTCAGGTTACGAGCAGTACTTC.

The CDR3 sequence: CASSQGAGTYEQYF. The DNA of the CDR3 is TGTGCCAGCAGCCAAGGAGCGGGAACCTACGAGCAGTACTTC. The chain links TRBV4-2 to TRBJ2-7; 7 bases align to TRBD2. From germline, CDR1 is LGHNA and CDR2 YNFKEQ. CDR3 length: 14 amino acids. J gave up 2 bases and V 1 base, and 2 bases lay outside the gene matches.

This sequence joins TRBV9 and TRBJ2-7, with 7 positions matching TRBD1. This CDR3 is 17 amino acids long. CDR1 is SGDLS and CDR2 is YYNGEE in the germline V gene. J gave up 4 bases and V 4 bases, and 17 bases lay outside the gene matches. The CDR3, as DNA: TGTGCCAGCAGCCCCCGCCAGGGTGGGGCAGGGGGATACGAGCAGTACTTC. Translated: CASSPRQGGAGGYEQYF.

The gene calls are TRBV6-6 and TRBJ2-7; a weak D match, TRBD1 (5 bases). The germline gives CDR1 MNHNY, CDR2 SVGAGI (reference sequence). V was shortened by 4 bases and J by 3 bases, with 10 bases between the two germline ends. The CDR3 length is 13 residues. CDR3 protein: CASSSTENYEQYF. DNA of the CDR3: TGTGCCAGCAGTTCGACAGAGAACTACGAGCAGTACTTC.

The rearrangement joins TRBV19 to TRBJ1-5; 7 bases are a match to TRBD1. The J segment lost 3 bases and the V segment lost 3 bases, leaving 5 bases of the junction unmatched. The CDR3 has 15 amino acids. CDR1 and CDR2 (germline): LNHDA, SQIVND (reference sequence). For the CDR3, the DNA is TGTGCCAGTAGTATGCCGACAGGGAACAATCAGCCCCAGCATTTT. The encoded protein is CASSMPTGNNQPQHF.

The chain recombines TRBV27 with TRBJ2-7; D is undetermined. This CDR3 spans 14 amino acids. The V end was cut by 3 bases, the J end by 4 bases, with 13 bases between. The V gene's germline CDR1 is MNHEY and CDR2 SMNVEV (reference sequence). CDR3 region: CASSFQAGRYEQYF. The CDR3 DNA reads TGTGCCAGCAGTTTTCAGGCAGGTCGTTACGAGCAGTACTTC.

This chain links TRBV5-1 with TRBJ1-1, with D possibly matching TRBD1 (5 bases). The germline V gene encodes CDR1 SGHRS and CDR2 YFSETQ. The CDR3 is made up of 15 amino acids. V shed 6 bases and J shed 3 bases, with 18 bases lying between them. The CDR3 region is CASKPGAREDTEAFF. CDR3 sequence (DNA): TGCGCCAGCAAGCCTGGGGCGCGGGAGGACACTGAAGCTTTCTTT.

V is TRBV24-1 and J is TRBJ2-7; TRBD1 matches at 11 bases. This CDR3 is built from 15 residues. J gave up 1 base and V 7 bases, and 5 bases lay outside the gene matches. Per germline, CDR1 KGHDR and CDR2 SFDVKD. Here the CDR3 DNA reads TGTGCCACCAGCGCCGGGACAGGGGGGTCCTACGAGCAGTACTTC. Translated, it gives CATSAGTGGSYEQYF.

The rearrangement links TRBV9 to TRBJ2-1; 9 bases are a match to TRBD1. The CDR3 has 16 residues. Trimming at V came to 3 bases and at J to 3 bases, leaving 7 bases not matched to a gene. CDR1 and CDR2 from the germline V gene are SGDLS and YYNGEE. The DNA for the CDR3 is TGTGCCAGCAGCGCGGGGACAGGGCCGAACTACAATGAGCAGTTCTTC. This codes for CASSAGTGPNYNEQFF.

Worth noting for this clone: At the DNA level, this CDR3 is encoded by other sequences in the same sample as well. This chain uses TRBV6-5 with TRBJ1-4; 10 positions agree with TRBD1. This CDR3 is 15 amino acids long. Germline values: CDR1 MNHEY, CDR2 SVGAGI. The ends lost 2 bases at V and 5 bases at J; junction bases unmatched: 2. The CDR3 spells CASSYGGQGNEKLFF. The CDR3 DNA sequence: TGTGCCAGCAGTTACGGGGGACAGGGGAATGAAAAACTGTTTTTT.

The chain couples TRBV28 to TRBJ1-3, with a weak D call TRBD1 (5 bases). There are 14 residues in the CDR3. Germline CDR1 and CDR2: MDHEN and SYDVKM. Trimming pared 7 bases from V and 0 bases from J, leaving 10 bases between. The DNA for the CDR3 is TGTGCCAGCAATAGACAGTACTCTGGAAACACCATATATTTT. Protein: CASNRQYSGNTIYF.

The chain has TRBV2 and TRBJ1-1, with D unclear. Germline lookup yields CDR1 SNHLY and CDR2 FYNNEI. This CDR3 is built from 13 residues. Trimming shortened V by 5 bases and J by 1 base, and 8 bases separated the two germline ends. The DNA for the CDR3 is TGTGCCAGCAGTTCAGACAAGAACACTGAAGCTTTCTTT. Amino acids: CASSSDKNTEAFF.

The V gene is TRBV5-4, the J gene TRBJ2-1, with 7 bases identical to TRBD2. Looked up from germline, CDR1 is SGHNT and CDR2 is YYREEE (reference sequence). The CDR3 consists of 12 residues. V gave up 2 bases and J gave up 10 bases; unmatched junction bases: 3. CDR3 sequence reads: CASSFSAGEQFF. The CDR3 nucleotides are TGTGCCAGCAGCTTCTCAGCGGGGGAGCAGTTCTTC.

The CDR3 nucleotides are TGTGCCAGCAGTTTGGCGGGAGGGGGCCACGAGCAGTACTTC. It encodes CASSLAGGGHEQYF. V is TRBV27 and J is TRBJ2-7, with 9 bases aligning to TRBD2. The CDR3 extends over 14 amino acids. Germline V lookup: CDR1 MNHEY, CDR2 SMNVEV (reference sequence). J lost 5 bases, V lost 3 bases, and 5 bases had no gene match.

The genes are TRBV12-3 or TRBV12-4 and TRBJ1-5, with D perhaps TRBD1 (6 bases). V gave up 6 bases and J gave up 5 bases, with 11 bases separating them. The CDR3 consists of 13 residues. CDR3 loop: CASRTGSYQPQHF. Written as DNA, the CDR3 is TGTGCCAGCAGAACAGGGAGCTATCAGCCCCAGCATTTT.